This entry features one T cell receptor (beta chain) sequence. The antigen it binds to is not known. No base qualities exist here, and no much larger clone lies one base off it. The trial excluded patients who had a history of autoimmune disease or were on systemic immunosuppression. In every dose cohort, peripheral blood was drawn for TCR sequencing at baseline, cycle 4 day 1, and cycle 7 day 1. The samples were taken from a phase I, first-in-human, multicenter, open-label dose-escalation trial of ivuxolimab. The trial enrolled adults with locally advanced or metastatic head and neck squamous cell, hepatocellular, melanoma or renal cell carcinoma. CD4+ and CD8+ T cells were sorted separately from peripheral blood before TCR sequencing. For sequencing of the TCRbeta CDR3 region, genomic DNA was extracted from the sorted cells. The immunoSEQ Assay was used to sequence the TCRbeta CDR3 regions. TCRdb obtained this table from immuneACCESS and retained in-frame rearrangements with V and J assigned. These tables miss some clones; where compared with another copy, unresolved V genes account for less than half of the shortfall, and the remainder is unexplained. The sample data list roughly 60,000 clones, and under 95% of these were observed just once. The biggest ten clones account for 11% to 15% of the sample.

The CDR3 sequence holds 15 residues, the cysteine and phenylalanine included. Just the 45-base CDR3 DNA is kept, in frame starting at base 1. The germline V gene (reference sequence) sets CDR1 to LNHDA and CDR2 to SQIVND. At the junction V is shortened by 6 bases and J by 3 bases, with 15 bases in between. The entry originates in a study of OX40 agonist ivuxolimab in advanced cancers. Concerning the study at large: The costimulatory receptor OX40 (CD134) was targeted by ivuxolimab, a fully human IgG2 agonistic monoclonal antibody. In the dose-escalation cohort, around four fifths of patients were male, and the mean age was roughly 60 years, with a range of roughly 20 to 80. The paper covers the monotherapy dose-escalation part of the phase I ivuxolimab trial, which included N ≈ 57 patients. Patients were allowed to have had prior anti-PD-1, anti-PD-L1 or anti-CTLA-4 therapy, and approximately 43% of the dose-escalation patients had previously received checkpoint inhibitors. Intravenous ivuxolimab was administered to patients every 2 weeks at six dose levels: 0.01, 0.1, 0.3, 1.5, 3 and 10 mg/kg. Of the 52 patients in dose escalation, about 20 had hepatocellular carcinoma, some 15 had melanoma, 9 had renal cell carcinoma and 9 had head and neck cancer. Partial responses were achieved by three dose-escalation patients, of whom one had hepatocellular carcinoma and two had cutaneous melanoma. The purpose of peripheral TCRbeta sequencing was to test whether ivuxolimab changed TCR sequence diversity and led to clonal T-cell expansion.

Here is what the overall study found, with its caveats: Low levels of normalized T-cell clonal expansion were also shown by some nonresponding patients. At doses of 0.1 to 3.0 mg/kg, clonal expansion of both CD4+ and CD8+ T cells in blood was seen between baseline and week 6. In the 0.1-3.0 mg/kg groups, partial responders were among the patients with the lowest normalized peripheral clonal expansion, particularly in CD8+ T cells. The antigen specificity of the peripheral T cells that underwent clonal expansion was not determined. After ivuxolimab, CD8+ T cells had more expanded clones than CD4+ T cells on average.

The clonotype originates from an adult with an advanced solid tumor such as melanoma, head and neck, liver or kidney cancer. Sample: CD4+ or CD8+ T cells sorted from blood, taken in a trial of the OX40 agonist ivuxolimab. The rearranged chain carries TRBV19 and TRBJ2-1; the D gene is possibly TRBD1 or TRBD2, with 5 bases matching each. The CDR3 here reads CASSPRGPSYNEQFF. The nucleotides read TGTGCCAGTAGCCCCCGGGGACCAAGCTACAATGAGCAGTTCTTC.